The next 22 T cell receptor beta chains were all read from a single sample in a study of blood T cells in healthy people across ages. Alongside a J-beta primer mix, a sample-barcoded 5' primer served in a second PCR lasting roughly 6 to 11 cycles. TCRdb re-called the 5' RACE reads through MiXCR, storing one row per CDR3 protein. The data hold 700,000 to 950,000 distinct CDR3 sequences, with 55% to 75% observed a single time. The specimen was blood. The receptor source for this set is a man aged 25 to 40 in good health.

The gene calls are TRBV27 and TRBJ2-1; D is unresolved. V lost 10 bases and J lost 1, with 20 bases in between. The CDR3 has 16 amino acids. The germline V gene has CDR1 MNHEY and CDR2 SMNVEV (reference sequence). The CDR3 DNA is TGTGCCACCGAGCCAAGACCGCTTAAGTCCTACAATGAGCAGTTCTTC. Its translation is CATEPRPLKSYNEQFF.

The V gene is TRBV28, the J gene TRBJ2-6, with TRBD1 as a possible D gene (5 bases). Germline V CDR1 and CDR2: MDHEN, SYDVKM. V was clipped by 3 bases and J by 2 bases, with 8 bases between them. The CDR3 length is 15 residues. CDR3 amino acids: CASSLPGTGANVLTF. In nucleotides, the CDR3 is TGTGCCAGCAGTTTGCCAGGGACTGGGGCCAACGTCCTGACTTTC.

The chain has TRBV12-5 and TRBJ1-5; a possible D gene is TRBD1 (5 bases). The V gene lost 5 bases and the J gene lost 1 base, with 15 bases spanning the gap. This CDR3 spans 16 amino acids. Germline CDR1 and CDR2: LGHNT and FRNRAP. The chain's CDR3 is CASGNQTVSSNQPQHF. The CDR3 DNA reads TGTGCTAGTGGTAACCAGACAGTATCAAGCAATCAGCCCCAGCATTTT.

The CDR3 coding sequence is TGTGCCAGCAGTTTAGGGGGCCAGGGAAGCAATCAGCCCCAGCATTTT. Translation: CASSLGGQGSNQPQHF. The V gene is TRBV27, the J gene TRBJ1-5, with a possible D match to TRBD1 (6 bases). The germline gives CDR1 MNHEY, CDR2 SMNVEV (reference sequence). V was cut by 2 bases and J by 1 base, with 12 bases left in between. CDR3 length equals 16 residues.

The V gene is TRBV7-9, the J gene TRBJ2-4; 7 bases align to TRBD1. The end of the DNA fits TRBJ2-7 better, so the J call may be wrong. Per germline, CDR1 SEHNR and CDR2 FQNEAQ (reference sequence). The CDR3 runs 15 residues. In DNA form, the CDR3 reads TGTGCCAGCAGCTTAATAGGGGGCGCGGTATACGAGCAGTACTTC. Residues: CASSLIGGAVYEQYF.

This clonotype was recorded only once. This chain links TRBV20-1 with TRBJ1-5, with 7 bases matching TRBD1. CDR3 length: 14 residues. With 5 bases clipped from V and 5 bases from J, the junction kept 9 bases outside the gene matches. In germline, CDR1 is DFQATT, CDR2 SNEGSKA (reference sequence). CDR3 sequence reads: CSAQGGGGYQPQHF. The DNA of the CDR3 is TGCAGTGCTCAGGGGGGAGGGGGGTATCAGCCCCAGCATTTT.

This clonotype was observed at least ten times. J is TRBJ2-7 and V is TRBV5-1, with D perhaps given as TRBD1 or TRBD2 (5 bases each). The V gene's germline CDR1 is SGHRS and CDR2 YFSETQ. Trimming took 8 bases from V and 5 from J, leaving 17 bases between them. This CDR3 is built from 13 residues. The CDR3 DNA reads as TGCGCCAGTCAAGCCGGGGCTTCGAACGAGCAGTACTTC. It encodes CASQAGASNEQYF.

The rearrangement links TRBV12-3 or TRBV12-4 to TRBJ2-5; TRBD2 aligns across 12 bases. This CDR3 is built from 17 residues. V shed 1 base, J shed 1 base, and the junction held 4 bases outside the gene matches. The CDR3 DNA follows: TGTGCCAGCAGTTTAGGACTAGCGGGGGACTTCCAAGAGACCCAGTACTTC. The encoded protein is CASSLGLAGDFQETQYF.

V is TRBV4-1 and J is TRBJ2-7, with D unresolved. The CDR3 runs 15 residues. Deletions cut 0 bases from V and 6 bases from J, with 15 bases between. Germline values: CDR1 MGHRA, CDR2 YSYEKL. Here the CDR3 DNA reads TGCGCCAGCAGCCAAGATCTGAGGATTCGAGGCGAGCAGTACTTC. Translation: CASSQDLRIRGEQYF.

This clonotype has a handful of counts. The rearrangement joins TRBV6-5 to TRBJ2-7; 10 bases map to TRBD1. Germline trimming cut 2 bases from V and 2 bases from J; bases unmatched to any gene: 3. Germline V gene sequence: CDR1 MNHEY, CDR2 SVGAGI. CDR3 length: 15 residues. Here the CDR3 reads CASSYRDRGPYEQYF. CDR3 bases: TGTGCCAGCAGTTACCGTGACAGGGGGCCCTACGAGCAGTACTTC.

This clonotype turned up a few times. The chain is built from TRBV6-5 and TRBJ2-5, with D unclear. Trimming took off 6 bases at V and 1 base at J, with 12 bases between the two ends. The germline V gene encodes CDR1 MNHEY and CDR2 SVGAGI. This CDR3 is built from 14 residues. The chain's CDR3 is CASRPRRVQETQYF. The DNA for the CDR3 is TGTGCCAGCAGACCCCGAAGAGTCCAAGAGACCCAGTACTTC.

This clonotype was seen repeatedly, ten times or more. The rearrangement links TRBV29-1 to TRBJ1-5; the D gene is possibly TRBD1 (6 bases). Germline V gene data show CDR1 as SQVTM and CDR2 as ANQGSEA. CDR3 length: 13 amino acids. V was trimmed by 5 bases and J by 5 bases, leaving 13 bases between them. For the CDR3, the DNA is TGCAGCGTTATACAGGGAGGGGATCAGCCCCAGCATTTT. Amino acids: CSVIQGGDQPQHF.

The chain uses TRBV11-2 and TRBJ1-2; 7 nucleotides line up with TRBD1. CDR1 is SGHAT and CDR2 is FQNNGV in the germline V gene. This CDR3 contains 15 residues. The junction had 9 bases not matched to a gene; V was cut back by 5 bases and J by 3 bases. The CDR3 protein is CASSLETQGHYGYTF. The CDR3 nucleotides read TGTGCCAGCAGCCTGGAAACACAGGGGCACTATGGCTACACCTTC.

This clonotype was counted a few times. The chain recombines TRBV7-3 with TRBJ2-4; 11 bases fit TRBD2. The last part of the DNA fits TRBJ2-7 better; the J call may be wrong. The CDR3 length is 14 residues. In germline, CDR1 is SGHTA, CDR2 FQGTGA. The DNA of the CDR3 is TGTGCCAGCAGCTTAGAGGGACTAGCGGACGAGCAGTACTTC. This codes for CASSLEGLADEQYF.

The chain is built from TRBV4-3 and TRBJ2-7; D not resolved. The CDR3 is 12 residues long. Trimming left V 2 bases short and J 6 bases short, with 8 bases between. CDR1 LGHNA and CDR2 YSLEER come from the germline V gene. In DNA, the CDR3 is TGCGCCAGCAGCCAAAATGGGTTCGAGCAGTACTTC. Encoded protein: CASSQNGFEQYF.

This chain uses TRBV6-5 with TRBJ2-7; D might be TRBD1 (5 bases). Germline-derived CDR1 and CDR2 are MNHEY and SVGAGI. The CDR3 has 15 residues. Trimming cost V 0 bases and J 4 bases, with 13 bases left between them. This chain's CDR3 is CASSYSLGRIYEQYF. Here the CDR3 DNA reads TGTGCCAGCAGTTACTCTCTGGGGCGGATTTACGAGCAGTACTTC.

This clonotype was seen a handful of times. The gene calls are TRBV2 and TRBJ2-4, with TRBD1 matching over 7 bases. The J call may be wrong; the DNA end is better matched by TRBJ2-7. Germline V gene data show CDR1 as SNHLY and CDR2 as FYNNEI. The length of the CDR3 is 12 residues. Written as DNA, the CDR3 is TGTGCCAGCGGGACAGCTGGTTACGAGCAGTACTTC. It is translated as CASGTAGYEQYF.

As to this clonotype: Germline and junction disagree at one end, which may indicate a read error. The CDR3 region is CTSSYGGLTGNGYTF. CDR3 DNA: TGTACCAGCAGTTACGGCGGTTTGACAGGGAATGGCTACACCTTC. This rearrangement joins TRBV6-2 or TRBV6-3 to TRBJ1-2, with TRBD1 matching 7 bases. Germline loops: CDR1 MNHEY, CDR2 SVGEGT. The CDR3 is 15 residues long.

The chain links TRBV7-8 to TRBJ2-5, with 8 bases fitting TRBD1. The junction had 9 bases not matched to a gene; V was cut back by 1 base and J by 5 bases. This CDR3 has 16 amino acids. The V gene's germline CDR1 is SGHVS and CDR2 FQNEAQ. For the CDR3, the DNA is TGTGCCAGCAGCTTAGAGGACAGGGTGTTAAGGGAGACCCAGTACTTC. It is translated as CASSLEDRVLRETQYF.

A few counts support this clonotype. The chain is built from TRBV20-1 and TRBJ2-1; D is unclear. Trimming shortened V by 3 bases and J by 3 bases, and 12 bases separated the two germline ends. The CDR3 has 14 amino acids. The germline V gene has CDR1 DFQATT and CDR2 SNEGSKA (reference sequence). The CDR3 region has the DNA TGCAGTGCTAGTCCCAGCGTCCGCTACAATGAGCAGTTCTTC. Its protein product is CSASPSVRYNEQFF.

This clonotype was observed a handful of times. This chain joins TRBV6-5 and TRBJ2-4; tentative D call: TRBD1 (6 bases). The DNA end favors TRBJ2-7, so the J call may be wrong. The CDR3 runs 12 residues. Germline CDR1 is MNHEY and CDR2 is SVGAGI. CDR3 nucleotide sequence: TGTGCCAGCAGTTCACAGGGTGACGAGCAGTACTTC. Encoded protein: CASSSQGDEQYF.

DNA for the CDR3: TGTGCCAGCAGTGAAGTGTGGGGGGACGAGCAGTACTTC. It translates to CASSEVWGDEQYF. The chain links TRBV6-1 to TRBJ2-7; TRBD2 is a possible D gene (6 bases). Germline V gene sequence: CDR1 MNHNS, CDR2 SASEGT. Between the trimmed V and J ends, which lost 1 base and 5 bases, there was a span of 9 bases. This CDR3 contains 13 residues.